This T cell receptor (beta chain) was sequenced during a study of T cell responses to AZD1222 COVID-19 vaccine. Using immunoSEQ multiplex PCR, the repertoire was profiled, and TCRdb retains in-frame clones only, with some absent. Among 120,000 or so clones listed, under 95% were seen once. The CDR3 has 15 amino acids. J was trimmed by 2 bases and V by 6 bases; bases with no gene match: 6. In germline, CDR1 is LGHDT, CDR2 YNNKEL (reference sequence). Worth noting for this clone: Its target is not known.

Overall study findings and caveats: Repertoire collection took place solely once the T cell response had peaked.

The receptor comes from an adult who received the AZD1222 COVID-19 vaccine. The material was peripheral blood, obtained 28 days after the second AZD1222 dose. The chain is built from TRBV3-1 (or the pseudogene TRBV3-2) and TRBJ2-3; 9 nucleotides align to TRBD1. The CDR3 is CASRRTGDDTDTQYF. The CDR3 nucleotides read TGTGCCAGCAGGCGGACAGGGGACGACACAGATACGCAGTATTTT.